This T cell receptor beta chain was observed in a study of blood T cell repertoires in COVID-19. The overall study: Sources were T cells, B-cell-depleted T cells, or PBMCs; the material itself was cDNA or gDNA.

V was pared by 5 bases and J by 4 bases, with 5 bases of the junction left unmatched. The V gene's germline CDR1 is SGHRS and CDR2 YFSETQ. The CDR3 totals 14 residues. Under the authors' procedure: For nucleated cells, counts were estimated from reference gene primer amplification. The method was immunoSEQ multiplex PCR; TCRdb's version includes in-frame clones alone and lacks a portion of them. V and J calls and clone size follow that table, whereas D and trimming were derived from the DNA. Of some 100,000 clones in the sample, 81% were seen once. This TCR was recovered from a human donor in a cohort sampled during active COVID-19. Sequencing was carried out using peripheral blood. The genes are TRBV5-1 and TRBJ2-3; TRBD1 agrees at 9 bases. This CDR3 is CASRLQGASDTQYF. The CDR3 region has the DNA TGCGCCAGCAGGTTACAGGGGGCTTCAGATACGCAGTATTTT.